This TCR beta chain is from a study of shared clonotypes between healthy human individuals. A note on this clone: The antigen remains unidentified. This CDR3 is also generated by other DNA sequences in the sample.

General study findings and limits: Clonotypes which were not shared had lower generation probabilities than clonotypes that all four donors shared.

TCRdb keeps only in-frame clones here, not all; method: immunoSEQ multiplex PCR. The sample has around 2,000,000 clones; 90% to 95% are singletons. Naive CD45RA+ and memory CD45RA-negative subsets were split from CD4+ cells. The CDR3 is 13 amino acids. Germline V gene lookup returns CDR1 SQVTM and CDR2 ANQGSEA. J was trimmed by 1 base and V by 4 bases; bases with no gene match: 3. This TCR was recovered from a man between 18 and 35 years old in good health. V and J are TRBV29-1 and TRBJ2-7; TRBD1 matches 8 bases. The source material was naive CD4+ T cells sorted from blood. As for subset: CD45RA+ positively selected. DNA for the CDR3: TGCAGCGTTGGGGGGACAGGTTCCTACGAGCAGTACTTC. Protein: CSVGGTGSYEQYF.